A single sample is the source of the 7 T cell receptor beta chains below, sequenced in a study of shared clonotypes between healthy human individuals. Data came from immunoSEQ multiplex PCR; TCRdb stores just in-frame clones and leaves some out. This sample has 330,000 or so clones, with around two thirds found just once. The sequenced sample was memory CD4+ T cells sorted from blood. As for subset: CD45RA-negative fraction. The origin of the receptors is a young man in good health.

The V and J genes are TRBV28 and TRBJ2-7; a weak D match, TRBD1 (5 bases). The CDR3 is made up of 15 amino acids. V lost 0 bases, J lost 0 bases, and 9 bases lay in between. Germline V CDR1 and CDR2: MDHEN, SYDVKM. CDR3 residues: CASSLWTASSYEQYF. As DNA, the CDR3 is TGTGCCAGCAGTTTATGGACAGCCAGCTCCTACGAGCAGTACTTC.

The CDR3 nucleotides read TGTGCCAGTAGTATAGGAGCCTCAACGGAGACCCAGTACTTC. It codes for CASSIGASTETQYF. The chain joins TRBV19 to TRBJ2-5; D is unresolved. Germline CDR1 and CDR2: LNHDA and SQIVND (reference sequence). V lost 1 base and J 5 bases, leaving 11 bases between the germline ends. The CDR3 length is 14 residues.

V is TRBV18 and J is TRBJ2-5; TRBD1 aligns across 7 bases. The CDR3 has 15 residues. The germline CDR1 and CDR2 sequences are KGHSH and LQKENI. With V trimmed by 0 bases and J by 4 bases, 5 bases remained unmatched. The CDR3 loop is CASSPPRGGLETQYF. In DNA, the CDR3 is TGTGCCAGCTCACCACCTAGAGGGGGCTTAGAGACCCAGTACTTC.

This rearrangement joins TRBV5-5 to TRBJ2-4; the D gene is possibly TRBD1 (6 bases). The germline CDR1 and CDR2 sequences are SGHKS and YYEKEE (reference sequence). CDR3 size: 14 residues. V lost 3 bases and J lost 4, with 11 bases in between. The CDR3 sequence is CASSSTTGKNIQYF. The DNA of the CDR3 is TGTGCCAGCAGCTCGACAACAGGGAAAAACATTCAGTACTTC.

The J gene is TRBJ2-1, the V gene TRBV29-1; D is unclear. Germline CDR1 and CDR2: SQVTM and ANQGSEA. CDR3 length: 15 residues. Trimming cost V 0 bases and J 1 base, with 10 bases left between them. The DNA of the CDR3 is TGCAGCGTTGAAGAAGGGCTCCGATCCTACAATGAGCAGTTCTTC. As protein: CSVEEGLRSYNEQFF.

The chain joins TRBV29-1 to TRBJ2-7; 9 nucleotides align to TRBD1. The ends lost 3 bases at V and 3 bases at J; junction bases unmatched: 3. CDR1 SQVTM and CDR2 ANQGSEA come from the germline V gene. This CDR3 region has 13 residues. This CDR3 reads CSVDLGQGYEQYF. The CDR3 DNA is TGCAGCGTTGATCTGGGACAGGGCTACGAGCAGTACTTC.

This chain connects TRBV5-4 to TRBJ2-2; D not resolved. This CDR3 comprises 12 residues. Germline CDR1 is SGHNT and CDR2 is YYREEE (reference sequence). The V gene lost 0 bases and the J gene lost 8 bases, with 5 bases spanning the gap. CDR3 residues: CASSLGLGELFF. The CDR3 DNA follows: TGTGCCAGCAGCTTGGGGCTGGGGGAGCTGTTTTTT.